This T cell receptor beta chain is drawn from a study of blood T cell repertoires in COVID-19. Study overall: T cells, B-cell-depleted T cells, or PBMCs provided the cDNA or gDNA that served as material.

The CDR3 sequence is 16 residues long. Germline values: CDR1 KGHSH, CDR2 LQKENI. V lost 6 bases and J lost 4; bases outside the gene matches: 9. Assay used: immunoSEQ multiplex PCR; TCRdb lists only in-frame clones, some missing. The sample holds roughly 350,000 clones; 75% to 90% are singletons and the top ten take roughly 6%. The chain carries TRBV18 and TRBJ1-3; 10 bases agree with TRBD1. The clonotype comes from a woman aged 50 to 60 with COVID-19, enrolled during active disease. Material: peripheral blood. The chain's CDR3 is CASSPGQGIGGNTIYF. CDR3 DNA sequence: TGTGCCAGCTCGCCGGGACAGGGGATTGGCGGAAACACCATATATTTT.